The source of this TCR beta chain is a study of shared clonotypes between healthy human individuals. Study outcomes and limitations: Lower generation probabilities were found for non-shared clonotypes than for those shared by all four donors.

Deep-level running was used for the assay. Measured with immunoSEQ multiplex PCR; TCRdb has only the in-frame clones, and not every one. The repertoire holds a few hundred thousand clones, with around 72% as singletons. Germline CDR1 reads SQVTM; CDR2 reads ANQGSEA. Trimming removed 2 bases from V and 4 bases from J, with 7 bases in between. The CDR3 covers 12 residues. Those who donated were healthy HIV-negative adults, with no recent acute infections or vaccinations reported. Note on this clone: Its cognate antigen is unknown.

The chain carries TRBV29-1 and TRBJ2-3; perhaps TRBD2 as D (6 bases). This clonotype was obtained from a man aged 30 to 45 in good health. Sequencing was done on a sample of memory CD4+ T cells sorted from blood. Sample subset: CD45RA-negative fraction. The CDR3 DNA is TGCAGCGTTGAATGGGGGGCAGATACGCAGTATTTT. Protein product: CSVEWGADTQYF.